Presented here are 31 T cell receptor beta chains from one specimen sequenced in a study of shared clonotypes between healthy human individuals. Some clones are missing from TCRdb's copy, which holds only in-frame ones; the method was immunoSEQ multiplex PCR. The repertoire holds about 1.1 million clones, with about 80% as singletons. Sequencing was done on a sample of memory CD4+ T cells from PBMCs. This sample's subset: CD45RA-negative fraction. Source of these receptors: a man aged 18 to 30 in good health. Some clones in this sample may be carry-over from other donors' samples.

The V and J genes are TRBV28 and TRBJ2-4; D unclear. CDR1 is MDHEN, CDR2 SYDVKM, per germline. The CDR3 loop spans 11 amino acids. Trimming shortened V by 10 bases and J by 7 bases, and 11 bases separated the two germline ends. Here the CDR3 DNA reads TGTGCCACCCGCACCCCGAACATTCAGTACTTC. Its protein product is CATRTPNIQYF.

This chain links TRBV5-4 with TRBJ2-3, with 7 bases identical to TRBD2. The CDR3 consists of 16 residues. V shed 1 base and J 6 bases; nucleotides not matched to a gene: 11. The V gene's germline CDR1 is SGHNT and CDR2 YYREEE (reference sequence). CDR3 protein: CASSLLWEGLSDTQYF. DNA of the CDR3: TGTGCCAGCAGCTTGTTATGGGAGGGCCTCAGCGATACGCAGTATTTT.

V and J are TRBV4-3 and TRBJ2-7; no reliable D call. Trimming cost V 0 bases and J 2 bases, with 20 bases left between them. The CDR3 runs 18 residues. Germline CDR1 is LGHNA and CDR2 is YSLEER. CDR3 in amino acids: CASSQDQATATSTYEQYF. Here the CDR3 DNA reads TGCGCCAGCAGCCAAGATCAAGCAACTGCCACAAGTACCTACGAGCAGTACTTC.

A note on this clone: Different DNA sequences within this sample yield the same CDR3. This sequence joins TRBV5-1 and TRBJ2-1; 10 bases line up with TRBD2. The CDR3 runs 15 residues. Germline lookup yields CDR1 SGHRS and CDR2 YFSETQ. With V trimmed by 4 bases and J by 4 bases, 5 bases remained unmatched. Here the CDR3 DNA reads TGCGCCAGCAGCGCGACTAGCGGGCGTTACAATGAGCAGTTCTTC. Its protein is CASSATSGRYNEQFF.

The chain is built from TRBV6-1 and TRBJ2-5; D is possibly TRBD1 (5 bases). V was trimmed by 0 bases and J by 1 base, leaving 12 bases between them. This CDR3 comprises 16 residues. Germline CDR1 MNHNS, CDR2 SASEGT. CDR3 residues: CASSEARVRVQETQYF. In nucleotides, the CDR3 is TGTGCCAGCAGTGAAGCCCGGGTCAGGGTCCAAGAGACCCAGTACTTC.

This clone was detected many times. This same CDR3 is encoded by further DNA sequences in the sample. The chain recombines TRBV5-6 with TRBJ2-2, with 7 bases identical to TRBD1. Germline V gene sequence: CDR1 SGHDT, CDR2 YYEEEE. This CDR3 is built from 14 residues. The junction had 2 bases not matched to a gene; V was cut back by 2 bases and J by 4 bases. CDR3 in amino acids: CASSFDRATGELFF. The CDR3 DNA sequence: TGTGCCAGCAGCTTCGACAGGGCCACCGGGGAGCTGTTTTTT.

This clone came up once. The chain combines TRBV6-6 with TRBJ1-5; the D is unclear. The germline CDR1 and CDR2 sequences are MNHNY and SVGAGI (reference sequence). The V end lost 6 bases, the J end lost 3 bases, and 9 bases lay between the germline ends. CDR3 length: 13 amino acids. CDR3: CASSSLTNQPQHF. DNA of the CDR3: TGTGCCAGCAGCTCCCTAACCAATCAGCCCCAGCATTTT.

V is TRBV7-9 and J is TRBJ2-3, with D maybe TRBD1 (6 bases). This CDR3 is 13 amino acids long. The V gene's germline CDR1 is SEHNR and CDR2 FQNEAQ (reference sequence). The germline V and J ends were trimmed by 1 base and 11 bases, with 13 bases remaining between them. The CDR3 DNA is TGTGCCAGCAGCTTAGGGACAGCACGGAGGCAGTATTTT. It is translated as CASSLGTARRQYF. The full variable domain, with the rest looked up from reference TRBV7-9 and TRBJ2-3, is DTGVSQNPRHKITKRGQNVTFRCDPISEHNRLYWYRQTLGQGPEFLTYFQNEAQLEKSRLLSDRFSAERPKGSFSTLEIQRTEQGDSAMYLCASSLGTARRQYFGPGTRLTVL.

The CDR3, as DNA: TGTGCCAGCAGCTTAACAGGGGGCGGCACTGAAGCTTTCTTT. Protein: CASSLTGGGTEAFF. V gene TRBV7-6 combines with J gene TRBJ1-1, with 9 bases fitting TRBD1. This CDR3 spans 14 amino acids. The junction had 2 bases not matched to a gene; V was cut back by 2 bases and J by 4 bases. Germline V gives CDR1 SGHVS, CDR2 FNYEAQ.

This sequence joins TRBV19 and TRBJ1-2, with 7 bases identical to TRBD1. CDR1 and CDR2 from the germline V gene are LNHDA and SQIVND (reference sequence). CDR3 length: 15 residues. Trimming cost V 5 bases and J 4 bases; bases outside gene matches: 10. The DNA of the CDR3 is TGTGCCAGTAGTCGACAGGGTAACAGTGGCTATGGCTACACCTTC. Its protein is CASSRQGNSGYGYTF.

Of note for this clone: Other DNA sequences within the sample encode an identical CDR3. J is TRBJ1-5 and V is TRBV19, with 11 bases fitting TRBD1. The ends lost 8 bases at V and 4 bases at J; junction bases unmatched: 7. The CDR3 extends over 15 amino acids. CDR1 is LNHDA, CDR2 SQIVND, per germline (reference sequence). The CDR3 bases are TGTGCCAGTCGTACCGGGACAGGGGGGAATCAGCCCCAGCATTTT. Its translation: CASRTGTGGNQPQHF.

The J gene is TRBJ1-4, the V gene TRBV5-1; no definite D call. CDR1 and CDR2 from the germline V gene are SGHRS and YFSETQ. Between the trimmed V and J ends, which lost 0 bases and 5 bases, there was a span of 11 bases. This CDR3 region has 15 residues. CDR3: CASSLAAGGNEKLFF. The CDR3 DNA reads as TGCGCCAGCAGCTTGGCCGCTGGCGGGAATGAAAAACTGTTTTTT.

V and J are TRBV14 and TRBJ2-1, with 12 positions matching TRBD2. CDR3 length: 18 residues. The germline V gene encodes CDR1 SGHDN and CDR2 FVKESK. With 4 bases clipped from V and 8 bases from J, the junction kept 15 bases outside the gene matches. The DNA of the CDR3 is TGTGCCAGCAGCCCCCATCTGACTAGCGGGAGTATAAGTGATGAGCAGTTCTTC. The encoded protein is CASSPHLTSGSISDEQFF.

The rearrangement joins TRBV6-6 to TRBJ2-7; possibly TRBD1 for D (7 bases). CDR3 size: 15 residues. V dropped 4 bases and J dropped 1 base, with 14 bases sitting between them. Germline lookup yields CDR1 MNHNY and CDR2 SVGAGI (reference sequence). The CDR3 bases are TGTGCCAGCAGTTTCCAGACAGGGAGGTCCTACGAGCAGTACTTC. This encodes CASSFQTGRSYEQYF.

The rearrangement joins TRBV7-2 to TRBJ1-5; D possibly corresponds to TRBD1 (5 bases). Trimming pared 5 bases from V and 4 bases from J, leaving 15 bases between. Germline V gives CDR1 SGHTA, CDR2 FQGNSA. The CDR3 loop spans 15 amino acids. The CDR3 region is CASSPVGPTNQPQHF. The CDR3 DNA follows: TGTGCCAGCAGCCCAGTGGGACCGACGAATCAGCCCCAGCATTTT.

The V gene is TRBV28, the J gene TRBJ2-4; D is undetermined. CDR1 MDHEN and CDR2 SYDVKM come from the germline V gene. The CDR3 loop spans 15 amino acids. Trimming pared 3 bases from V and 0 bases from J, leaving 9 bases between. The CDR3 sequence is CASSFALLAKNIQYF. The DNA of the CDR3 is TGTGCCAGCAGTTTCGCACTTCTAGCCAAAAACATTCAGTACTTC.

This clone was recorded once. This chain links TRBV12-2 with TRBJ1-1. TRBV12-2 corresponds to a pseudogene. This CDR3 has 13 amino acids. DNA of the CDR3: TGTGCAAGTCGCTTAGTCCGAGGCACTGAAGCTTTCTTT. Its protein is CASRLVRGTEAFF.

V gene TRBV15 combines with J gene TRBJ1-1, with D perhaps matching TRBD1 (5 bases). Between the trimmed V and J ends, which lost 5 bases and 1 base, there was a span of 8 bases. The germline V gene has CDR1 LNHNV and CDR2 YYDKDF (reference sequence). The CDR3 consists of 13 residues. The CDR3 sequence: CATSFGANTEAFF. In DNA form, the CDR3 reads TGTGCCACCAGCTTCGGGGCGAACACTGAAGCTTTCTTT.

This clone was detected many times. Other DNA sequences in this specimen translate into the identical CDR3. The rearrangement joins TRBV20-1 to TRBJ1-2, with D possibly being TRBD1 (5 bases). CDR3 length: 11 residues. Per germline, CDR1 DFQATT and CDR2 SNEGSKA (reference sequence). V was shortened by 8 bases and J by 8 bases, with 15 bases between the two germline ends. The DNA for the CDR3 is TGCAGTACAAGGGAGCGGGGGGGCTACACCTTC. Its protein product is CSTRERGGYTF.

The rearrangement uses TRBV20-1 and TRBJ2-1; D not resolved. With 1 base removed from V and 9 bases from J, the gap between germline ends came to 7 bases. The CDR3 length is 11 residues. Germline V gene data show CDR1 as DFQATT and CDR2 as SNEGSKA (reference sequence). The CDR3 loop reads CSARVLGEQFF. The CDR3 nucleotides are TGCAGTGCTAGAGTTCTCGGTGAGCAGTTCTTC.

The gene calls are TRBV19 and TRBJ1-4; the match to TRBD1 covers 9 bases. The CDR3 spans 16 residues. From germline, CDR1 is LNHDA and CDR2 SQIVND (reference sequence). V was pared by 5 bases and J by 5 bases, with 9 bases of the junction left unmatched. This CDR3 is CASSRYSGTGNEKLFF. The CDR3 DNA is TGTGCCAGTAGTCGATACTCCGGGACAGGGAATGAAAAACTGTTTTTT.

This clone turned up a few times. The V call is TRBV5-1, the J call TRBJ2-3; either TRBD1 or TRBD2 may supply D (5 bases each). The ends were cut back, 0 bases at V and 2 bases at J, with 13 bases in the middle. From germline, CDR1 is SGHRS and CDR2 YFSETQ. The length of the CDR3 is 16 residues. The CDR3 region has the DNA TGCGCCAGCAGCTTGGTAGGGACCACAATCACAGATACGCAGTATTTT. This codes for CASSLVGTTITDTQYF.

The table lists this clone with a few counts. Distinct nucleotide sequences in the sample also encode this CDR3. The gene calls are TRBV5-1 and TRBJ1-1; D unresolved. Germline values: CDR1 SGHRS, CDR2 YFSETQ. The CDR3 contains 14 residues. V lost 0 bases, J lost 1 base, and 7 bases lay in between. CDR3 DNA sequence: TGCGCCAGCAGCTTGGCCGGGCGGAACACTGAAGCTTTCTTT. This codes for CASSLAGRNTEAFF. The full variable domain, rest sourced from reference TRBV5-1 and TRBJ1-1, is KAGVTQTPRYLIKTRGQQVTLSCSPISGHRSVSWYQQTPGQGLQFLFEYFSETQRNKGNFPGRFSGRQFSNSRSEMNVSTLELGDSALYLCASSLAGRNTEAFFGQGTRLTVV.

The chain is built from TRBV28 and TRBJ1-2; D is undetermined. With 1 base removed from V and 5 bases from J, the gap between germline ends came to 11 bases. The CDR3 contains 14 residues. CDR1 is MDHEN and CDR2 is SYDVKM in the germline V gene. CDR3 region: CASSLFQSGYGYTF. CDR3 coding DNA: TGTGCCAGCAGTTTATTTCAGAGTGGGTATGGCTACACCTTC.

The chain links TRBV19 to TRBJ2-5; the D is unclear. The germline V gene encodes CDR1 LNHDA and CDR2 SQIVND (reference sequence). Deletions cut 7 bases from V and 3 bases from J, with 9 bases between. The CDR3 sequence is 12 residues long. CDR3 in amino acids: CASMSAEETQYF. The DNA for the CDR3 is TGTGCCAGTATGTCGGCGGAAGAGACCCAGTACTTC. The full variable domain, completed using reference TRBV19 and TRBJ2-5, is DGGITQSPKYLFRKEGQNVTLSCEQNLNHDAMYWYRQDPGQGLRLIYYSQIVNDFQKGDIAEGYSVSREKKESFPLTVTSAQKNPTAFYLCASMSAEETQYFGPGTRLLVL.

This clone came up many times. The chain carries TRBV13 and TRBJ1-5; the D gene is possibly TRBD1 (5 bases). This CDR3 spans 17 amino acids. The V gene's germline CDR1 is PRHDT and CDR2 FYEKMQ (reference sequence). V was cut by 2 bases and J by 7 bases, with 21 bases left in between. The CDR3 DNA sequence: TGTGCCAGCAGCTTACCGAACCGGGGGAAAGGCAGACAGCCCCAGCATTTT. It yields the protein CASSLPNRGKGRQPQHF.

A word on this clone: A much larger clone sits a single nucleotide away, making a read error possible. The V gene is TRBV30, the J gene TRBJ1-2; D is unresolved. The germline V gene encodes CDR1 GTSNPN and CDR2 SVGIG (reference sequence). There are 11 residues in the CDR3. V gave up 0 bases and J gave up 3 bases, with 2 bases separating them. CDR3 bases: TGTGCCTGGAGTGTCGACTATGGCTACACCTTC. Translation: CAWSVDYGYTF.

Concerning this clone itself: This may be a read error, as it is one base from a much larger clone. This rearrangement joins TRBV27 to TRBJ2-5; D ambiguous. The DNA end is a closer match to TRBJ2-7, so the J assignment may be wrong. Germline V lookup: CDR1 MNHEY, CDR2 SMNVEV (reference sequence). The CDR3 is 11 amino acids. In nucleotides, the CDR3 is TGTGCCAGCAGCTCCTCCTACGAGCAGTACTTC. It is translated as CASSSSYEQYF.

This clone was seen a single time. The J gene is TRBJ2-3, the V gene TRBV18, with D unresolved. The ends were cut back, 2 bases at V and 0 bases at J, with 9 bases in the middle. The CDR3 is 15 residues long. Germline assignment: CDR1 KGHSH and CDR2 LQKENI. The CDR3 bases are TGTGCCAGCTCACCAACATATACTAGCACAGATACGCAGTATTTT. This codes for CASSPTYTSTDTQYF.

The J gene is TRBJ1-5, the V gene TRBV28; D possibly corresponds to TRBD1 (6 bases). The V gene lost 6 bases and the J gene lost 5 bases, with 20 bases spanning the gap. CDR3 length equals 16 residues. Germline V lookup: CDR1 MDHEN, CDR2 SYDVKM. CDR3 DNA: TGTGCCAGCAGACTTACCCCAGGGGCCACCTATCAGCCCCAGCATTTT. This sequence encodes CASRLTPGATYQPQHF.

The V gene is TRBV10-3, the J gene TRBJ1-2; D is possibly TRBD1 (6 bases). CDR3 length: 14 residues. CDR1 is ENHRY and CDR2 is SYGVKD in the germline V gene. The V gene lost 8 bases and the J gene lost 2 bases, with 15 bases spanning the gap. The CDR3 DNA follows: TGTGCCATCGACTCCGCAGGGGTCAACTATGGCTACACCTTC. Translation: CAIDSAGVNYGYTF.